This TCR beta chain originates from a study of T cells in Graves' hyperthyroidism and ophthalmopathy (dated by TCRdb to between 2018 and 2020). With respect to the entire study: Peripheral blood was sampled at the time of initial diagnosis, prior to any treatment. To identify distinguishing TCR V-J signatures, a discovery cohort of about 95 patients was used, comprising 43 with Graves' ophthalmopathy and 55 to 65 with stable Graves' hyperthyroidism. Whether ophthalmopathy could be predicted prospectively was tested in an independent validation cohort made up of approximately 19 hyperthyroidism patients plus 17 patients who later progressed to ophthalmopathy. The roughly 90 discovery patients were divided at random into training and test sets in a 7:3 ratio. In addition, the study compared T-cell repertoires in thyroid tissue and in blood from a handful of Graves' hyperthyroidism patients. Once sampling was done, hyperthyroidism patients were given methimazole at a starting dose of 30 mg daily, whereas ophthalmopathy patients were given high-dose intravenous methylprednisolone. TCR Vbeta CDR3 sequencing of 120 to 150 peripheral blood samples (under 45 ophthalmopathy, roughly 74 hyperthyroidism and approximately 17 progressor patients) is reported in the paper.

TCR beta CDR3 regions were amplified from RNA transcripts. The TCR CDR3 was subjected to a first round of RT-PCR using the HTBI primer set and the Qiagen OneStep RT-PCR kit. Libraries were constructed in a second round of multiplex PCR, after which size selection and purification were performed. Paired-end sequencing of the libraries was performed with 100 bp reads on an Illumina HiSeq2000. For the original study's pipeline: SOAPnuke was used to process the raw data, with reads discarded if the reads contained adapters or uncalled bases, had a mean Phred below 15, or lacked an exact constant-primer or identifier match. High-quality paired reads were merged using COPE v1.2.5, and each unique nucleotide sequence was defined as a clonotype. Clonotypes were aligned to IMGT TRBV, TRBD and TRBJ reference segments using MiTCR v1.1. Analysis was restricted to V-J combinations with a frequency above 0.0001, which covered approximately 99% of repertoires. The TCS score was defined as F50 (clonal expansion) divided by E x V (chaos), with BLOSUM62-based TCRdist calculated between CDR3 peptides within each V-J. Welch's t-statistics and random forest reduced just over 500 V-J features to some 14, which were used in a naive Bayes classifier (R e1071). The public reads were run again by TCRdb, first through fastp at Q25 and then through MiXCR, and only productive beta chains were kept. Entries that share a CDR3 protein sequence are merged under the most common genes and DNA. The V and J calls, along with clone size, are taken from TCRdb and not from the paper's own processing. For this sample the table gives approximately 400,000 distinct CDR3 sequences, of which approximately 14% were detected only once. The ten top clones hold around 19% of the sample.

Moderately to severely active disease, a Clinical Activity Score of at least 3, a NOSPECS grade of at least 4, and a duration under 3 months were present in ophthalmopathy patients. Exclusion was applied to patients with uncontrolled infections, other autoimmune diseases, pregnancy or lactation. Diagnoses relied on clinical symptoms, serum thyroxine and TRAb, thyroid ultrasound and orbital computed tomography. PBMCs were separated from 7.5 to 10 ml of fresh peripheral blood using Ficoll-Paque density gradient centrifugation. Trizol reagent was used to extract total RNA, and RNA quality was then checked on an Agilent 2100 Bioanalyzer. The germline V gene (reference sequence) provides CDR1 MNHEY and CDR2 SMNVEV. Reading from cysteine to phenylalanine, the CDR3 counts 14 amino acids. The retained sequence is limited to the CDR3, 42 bases, with the frame set at the first base. The junction carries 14 bases between V and J, which are trimmed by 5 bases and 3 bases respectively.

Comments on this clonotype: The antigen it recognizes is unknown. No base-level quality is on record; no much larger clone is a single base apart.

General conclusions and limits of the study: In validation, progression to ophthalmopathy was predicted by the model with 55% to 71% sensitivity and 72.22% specificity, a median of around 6.5 months before onset. No statistical method was used to fix the sample size in advance, and group allocation was not hidden from the investigators. Blood samples also contained most of the expanded thyroid clonotypes (frequency above 0.001), which suggests that blood repertoires may reflect thyroid immune responses. Ophthalmopathy was separated from stable hyperthyroidism by a 13 V-J signature model, with about 86% sensitivity and 81% to 83% specificity obtained in cross-validation and 80%/75% obtained in testing.

The rearrangement combines TRBV27 with TRBJ2-7; matching of 6 bases hints at TRBD2 as the D gene. The sample consisted of blood. This receptor was identified in a woman in her 30s with Graves' ophthalmopathy. The DNA reads as follows: TGTGCCAGCAGTCCCCGGGACTCCGTCTACGAGCAGTACTTC. It codes for CASSPRDSVYEQYF.